These T cell receptor beta chains were read from a single sample in a study of blood T cells in healthy people across ages. TCRdb reprocessed the 5' RACE reads with MiXCR, giving one entry per CDR3 protein. The table has roughly 2 million distinct CDR3 sequences, about 50% seen once. Sequenced input: blood. All receptors come from a woman in her forties in good health. CDR3s include the opening cysteine and the closing phenylalanine or tryptophan. Each record gives: J gene, D gene, V gene, CDR3 length, clone size, CDR3 protein, CDR3 DNA. D genes are given only for firm matches. Expanded clones are given a class, and other clones once, few, many or no size at all.

TRBJ2-6	.	TRBV20-1	14	.	CSAPPRGGANVLTF	TGCAGTGCCCCCCCACGGGGTGGGGCCAACGTCCTGACTTTC
TRBJ2-7	.	TRBV20-1	13	.	CSARGTTTMEQYF	TGCAGTGCTAGAGGGACTACTACAATGGAGCAGTACTTC
TRBJ2-6	.	TRBV20-1	16	once	CSARDWQSSGANVLTF	TGCAGTGCTAGAGATTGGCAGAGCTCTGGGGCCAACGTCCTGACTTTC
TRBJ1-2	.	TRBV6-5	14	.	CATSLGPRNYGYTF	TGTGCCACCTCCCTGGGTCCTCGTAACTATGGCTACACCTTC
TRBJ1-2	.	TRBV6-6	14	.	CASSWTPANYGYTF	TGTGCCAGCAGCTGGACGCCTGCTAACTATGGCTACACCTTC
TRBJ2-3	.	TRBV6-2/TRBV6-3	13	.	CASSYRAVSPQYF	TGTGCCAGCAGTTACAGGGCGGTTAGTCCGCAGTATTTT
TRBJ2-7	.	TRBV10-3	16	.	CAISSSIGGRNYEQYF	TGTGCCATCAGCTCCTCCATAGGGGGACGGAACTACGAGCAGTACTTC
TRBJ2-4	.	TRBV28	14	.	CASSLQGLKNIQYF	TGTGCCAGCAGTCTCCAGGGGCTCAAAAACATTCAGTACTTC
TRBJ1-2	TRBD1	TRBV27	18	.	CASSLTPRGGFSNYGYTF	TGTGCCAGCAGTTTAACTCCCAGAGGGGGCTTCAGTAACTATGGCTACACCTTC
TRBJ2-5	.	TRBV7-2	15	once	CASSLVSHETETQYF	TGTGCCAGCAGCTTAGTTAGCCACGAGACGGAGACCCAGTACTTC
TRBJ2-5	.	TRBV10-3	11	few	CATLSLGEQYF	TGTGCCACACTCTCCCTCGGGGAGCAGTACTTC
TRBJ2-7	TRBD2	TRBV6-5	14	few	CASSSRLAGDEQYF	TGTGCCAGCAGTTCCCGGCTAGCGGGGGACGAGCAGTACTTC
TRBJ2-3	.	TRBV20-1	12	.	CSGGDRTDTQYF	TGCAGTGGGGGGGATCGCACAGATACGCAGTATTTT
TRBJ1-5	.	TRBV12-3/TRBV12-4	14	few	CASSLTARNQPQHF	TGTGCCAGCAGCCTGACAGCTCGCAATCAGCCCCAGCATTTT
TRBJ2-7	TRBD1	TRBV6-5	13	.	CASSYDRVREQYF	TGTGCCAGCAGCTACGACAGGGTCCGCGAGCAGTACTTC
TRBJ2-3	.	TRBV20-1	12	few	CSAKELTDTQYF	TGCAGTGCTAAAGAACTCACAGATACGCAGTATTTT
TRBJ2-6	.	TRBV5-6	16	.	CASSFSTGSGANVLTF	TGTGCCAGCAGCTTTTCTACAGGGTCTGGGGCCAACGTCCTGACTTTC
TRBJ1-5	.	TRBV28	14	.	CASSFGQGPQPQHF	TGTGCCAGCAGTTTCGGCCAGGGGCCCCAGCCCCAGCATTTT
TRBJ2-7	.	TRBV15	14	.	CATSKTPQAYEQYF	TGTGCCACCAGCAAGACTCCTCAAGCCTACGAGCAGTACTTC
TRBJ2-1	TRBD2	TRBV28	12	.	CVATSGVNEQFF	TGTGTCGCGACTAGCGGGGTCAATGAGCAGTTCTTC
TRBJ2-5	TRBD1	TRBV29-1	16	.	CSVEDQGTGSLETQYF	TGCAGCGTTGAAGATCAAGGGACAGGGTCCCTTGAGACCCAGTACTTC
TRBJ2-5	.	TRBV7-9	16	few	CASSSDEARYQETQYF	TGTGCCAGCAGCTCCGATGAGGCACGGTACCAAGAGACCCAGTACTTC
TRBJ2-1	TRBD2	TRBV28	14	.	CASITGGAYNEQFF	TGTGCCAGCATCACGGGGGGTGCCTACAATGAGCAGTTCTTC